These 19 T cell receptor beta chains were all obtained from the same sample, sequenced in a study of human T cells and chemical hapten exposure. MiXCR was run by TCRdb on the RACE reads, yielding one entry per CDR3 protein. The table includes roughly 56,000 distinct CDR3 sequences, approximately 9.6% detected once. Time point given: pre-sensitization, week 0. Treatment reported: therapeutic diphenylcyclopropenone sensitization with weekly scalp DPC. Total RNA came from unfractionated whole blood. The source material was whole blood, sampled in connection with sensitization to the hapten diphenylcyclopropenone (DPC). These receptors all come from a woman aged 30 to 39 with alopecia areata. Some clones in this sample may be carry-over from other donors' samples.

This clonotype was observed a few times. The chain uses TRBV27 and TRBJ2-6; D not resolved. The germline CDR1 and CDR2 sequences are MNHEY and SMNVEV (reference sequence). The V gene lost 5 bases and the J gene lost 5 bases, with 4 bases spanning the gap. The CDR3 loop spans 12 amino acids. The CDR3 sequence: CASSVRANVLTF. The CDR3 nucleotides are TGTGCCAGCAGTGTTCGGGCCAACGTCCTGACTTTC.

This clonotype was found many times. The chain has TRBV7-2 and TRBJ1-3, with D perhaps matching TRBD1 (6 bases). Germline loops: CDR1 SGHTA, CDR2 FQGNSA. The CDR3 sequence is 14 residues long. V lost 4 bases to trimming and J lost 0 bases, with 7 bases between them. The CDR3 spells CASSSQGSGNTIYF. The DNA of the CDR3 is TGTGCCAGCAGCTCACAGGGCTCTGGAAACACCATATATTTT. The full variable domain, completed using reference TRBV7-2 and TRBJ1-3, is GAGVSQSPSNKVTEKGKDVELRCDPISGHTALYWYRQSLGQGLEFLIYFQGNSAPDKSGLPSDRFSAERTGGSVSTLTIQRTQQEDSAVYLCASSSQGSGNTIYFGEGSWLTVV.

The rearrangement joins TRBV5-1 to TRBJ1-4; a possible D gene is TRBD1 (5 bases). The CDR3 consists of 15 residues. The V and J ends lost 3 bases and 6 bases respectively, with 15 bases between them. Germline CDR1 and CDR2: SGHRS and YFSETQ. This CDR3 reads CASSYTAGSDEKLFF. DNA of the CDR3: TGCGCCAGCAGCTACACGGCAGGGAGCGATGAAAAACTGTTTTTT.

This clonotype was seen ten or more times. V usage is TRBV6-2 or TRBV6-3 and J usage is TRBJ2-1, with 9 bases fitting TRBD1. The CDR3 sequence is 16 residues long. After removal of 5 bases from V and 8 bases from J, the junction contained 13 bases not matched to a gene. Germline-derived CDR1 and CDR2 are MNHEY and SVGEGT. The CDR3 coding sequence is TGTGCCAGCAGTCGAAAACCGGGACAGGGTTTCGATGAGCAGTTCTTC. Residues: CASSRKPGQGFDEQFF.

In this sample, this clonotype turned up a few times. The chain links TRBV5-4 to TRBJ2-3; D gene ambiguous. The CDR3 loop spans 15 amino acids. Looked up from germline, CDR1 is SGHNT and CDR2 is YYREEE (reference sequence). V was cut by 4 bases and J by 2 bases, with 14 bases left in between. The CDR3 sequence: CASSPTSTLTDTQYF. As DNA, the CDR3 is TGTGCCAGCAGCCCGACTTCTACCCTCACAGATACGCAGTATTTT.

This clonotype came up a few times. The V and J genes are TRBV14 and TRBJ2-7; D not resolved. Trimming stripped 1 base from V and 0 bases from J, with 10 bases between. The length of the CDR3 is 15 residues. Germline CDR1 SGHDN, CDR2 FVKESK. CDR3 amino acids: CASSQGRIPSYEQYF. The CDR3 nucleotides are TGTGCCAGCAGCCAAGGCCGGATACCCTCCTACGAGCAGTACTTC. The full variable domain, completed using reference TRBV14 and TRBJ2-7, is EAGVTQFPSHSVIEKGQTVTLRCDPISGHDNLYWYRRVMGKEIKFLLHFVKESKQDESGMPNNRFLAERTGGTYSTLKVQPAELEDSGVYFCASSQGRIPSYEQYFGPGTRLTVT.

This clonotype came up many times. The CDR3, as DNA: TGTGCCAGCAGCTTGTATGCTGGGGCCAACGTCCTGACTTTC. It codes for CASSLYAGANVLTF. This sequence joins TRBV5-4 and TRBJ2-6; D not certain. CDR3 size: 14 residues. Deletions cut 1 base from V and 2 bases from J, with 4 bases between. Germline V gene lookup returns CDR1 SGHNT and CDR2 YYREEE (reference sequence).

This clonotype showed up many times. The chain employs TRBV12-3 or TRBV12-4 and TRBJ2-5; TRBD2 is a possible D gene (5 bases). Trimming pared 8 bases from V and 4 bases from J, leaving 14 bases between. The CDR3 is made up of 13 amino acids. The DNA of the CDR3 is TGTGCCAGCCTCGAGGGAGCGAGAGAGACCCAGTACTTC. As protein: CASLEGARETQYF.

In its sample, this clonotype was seen a few times. V is TRBV28 and J is TRBJ2-7; D gene ambiguous. V lost 4 bases, J lost 6 bases, and 16 bases lay in between. CDR1 is MDHEN, CDR2 SYDVKM, per germline. The CDR3 covers 14 residues. CDR3 residues: CASSSPDQAIEQYF. The CDR3 region has the DNA TGTGCCAGCAGTTCCCCGGACCAGGCTATCGAGCAGTACTTC.

The chain combines TRBV12-3 or TRBV12-4 with TRBJ1-1; D not certain. Trimming pared 5 bases from V and 0 bases from J, leaving 13 bases between. The CDR3 loop spans 15 amino acids. The CDR3 DNA reads as TGTGCCAGCAGTCGGCGGACCTCCATGAACACTGAAGCTTTCTTT. This sequence encodes CASSRRTSMNTEAFF.

This clonotype was detected a few times. J is TRBJ2-7 and V is TRBV6-2 or TRBV6-3, with D perhaps matching TRBD2 (6 bases). Germline-derived CDR1 and CDR2 are MNHEY and SVGEGT. CDR3 length equals 14 residues. V lost 2 bases to trimming and J lost 4 bases, with 12 bases between them. This chain's CDR3 is CASSYAGTTYEQYF. In DNA, the CDR3 is TGTGCCAGCAGTTACGCGGGGACCACATACGAGCAGTACTTC.

In the case of this clonotype: One base away lies a much larger clone, so this may be a sequencing read error. The chain couples TRBV4-3 to TRBJ1-6; no reliable D call. The CDR3 sequence is 13 residues long. Germline CDR1 and CDR2: LGHNA and YSLEER. The CDR3 nucleotides read TGTGCCAGCAGCCAAACAGAAAAGTCACCCCTCCACTTT. It is translated as CASSQTEKSPLHF.

The chain combines TRBV12-3 or TRBV12-4 with TRBJ1-2; 9 nucleotides agree with TRBD1. The CDR3 is 16 residues long. J lost 6 bases, V lost 4 bases, and 12 bases had no gene match. CDR3 protein: CASSYLQGAGLNGYTF. The CDR3, as DNA: TGTGCCAGCAGTTATTTACAGGGGGCCGGTTTGAATGGCTACACCTTC.

This clonotype was seen more than once but under ten times. J is TRBJ2-4 and V is TRBV28; 12 bases fit TRBD2. This CDR3 spans 15 amino acids. The germline V gene encodes CDR1 MDHEN and CDR2 SYDVKM. V gave up 5 bases and J gave up 8 bases; unmatched junction bases: 7. CDR3 in DNA: TGTGCCAGCAGTACGATGACTAGCGGGGGAGACATTCAGTACTTC. Residues: CASSTMTSGGDIQYF.

This clonotype was picked up many times. The chain uses TRBV2 and TRBJ1-2, with a tentative D call TRBD1 (5 bases). This CDR3 is built from 12 residues. The V end lost 4 bases, the J end lost 7 bases, and 10 bases lay between the germline ends. Germline V CDR1 and CDR2: SNHLY, FYNNEI. CDR3 nucleotide sequence: TGTGCCAGCAGTGTGGGGGAGGCTGGCTACACCTTC. Its protein is CASSVGEAGYTF.

Turning to this clonotype: One junction end does not reproduce the germline sequence, and a read error may be involved. The chain is built from TRBV30 and TRBJ1-4; perhaps TRBD1 as D (6 bases). CDR1 and CDR2 from the germline V gene are GTSNPN and SVGIG (reference sequence). The CDR3 has 15 residues. CDR3 in amino acids: CAWRTQGGRWENLFF. DNA for the CDR3: TGTGCCTGGCGGACACAAGGGGGACGGTGGGAAAACCTGTTTTTT.

The chain combines TRBV20-1 with TRBJ2-1; 7 bases match TRBD1. CDR1 is DFQATT and CDR2 is SNEGSKA in the germline V gene (reference sequence). The CDR3 spans 14 residues. V lost 3 bases to trimming and J lost 4 bases; unmatched junction nucleotides: 6. Here the CDR3 reads CSASRQGRYNEQFF. Here the CDR3 DNA reads TGCAGTGCTAGTAGACAGGGAAGATACAATGAGCAGTTCTTC.

This clonotype was picked up many times. V and J are TRBV19 and TRBJ1-1; TRBD1 aligns across 10 bases. This CDR3 region has 14 residues. The V and J ends lost 10 bases and 1 base, in that order; junction bases with no gene match: 6. Germline CDR1 and CDR2: LNHDA and SQIVND (reference sequence). The CDR3 region has the DNA TGTGCCACTCGGACAGGGGGGAGGAACACTGAAGCTTTCTTT. Its translation is CATRTGGRNTEAFF.

This clonotype was counted between two and nine times. The CDR3 DNA reads as TGTGCCTGGAGAACGAGCGCGGAGACCCAGTACTTC. Translated, it gives CAWRTSAETQYF. The V call is TRBV30, the J call TRBJ2-5; no clear D gene. In germline, CDR1 is GTSNPN, CDR2 SVGIG (reference sequence). Trimming pared 3 bases from V and 5 bases from J, leaving 10 bases between. The CDR3 consists of 12 residues.